The sequence of this T cell receptor (beta chain) was determined in a study of blood T cells in healthy people across ages. Overall study: Per two T cells, about one barcoded beta molecule was captured through template switching. Findings and limits, study-wide: Long-lived donors carried more naive CD4+ cells and greater diversity than aged donors.

This clonotype was recorded a few times. The antigen is not known. A second PCR of roughly 6 to 12 cycles used a sample-barcoded 5' primer and a J-beta primer mix. Every sample produced at least 2.5 million CDR3-containing paired-end reads. Using its own MiXCR run on the 5' RACE reads, TCRdb lists one record per CDR3 protein. This table holds about 720,000 distinct CDR3 sequences, 22% found once. Germline V gene lookup returns CDR1 KGHSH and CDR2 LQKENI. The CDR3 contains 14 residues. The clonotype originates from a man between 70 and 80 years old in good health. The specimen was blood. The V and J genes are TRBV18 and TRBJ2-5; tentative D call: TRBD2 (6 bases). The DNA end favors TRBJ2-7, so the J call may be wrong. Here the CDR3 reads CASSPTSSGYEQYV. CDR3 nucleotides: TGTGCCAGCTCACCTACTAGCTCCGGCTACGAGCAGTACGTC.